The source of this T cell receptor (beta chain) is a study of blood T cells in healthy people across ages. Then a second PCR, running roughly 7 to 11 cycles, was carried out with a sample-barcoded 5' primer and a J-beta primer mix. TCRdb re-derived calls from the 5' RACE reads in MiXCR, one entry per CDR3 protein. The table lists hundreds of thousands of distinct CDR3 sequences, over 20% of them singletons. Sequences were obtained from blood. The TCR originated in a man between 65 and 80 years old in good health.

Written as DNA, the CDR3 is TGTGCCAGCAGTTTATTAGTAGCGGGAGGCCCGGCCCCTTACAATGAGCAGTTCTTC. Residues: CASSLLVAGGPAPYNEQFF. This chain uses TRBV27 with TRBJ2-1, with 10 bases identical to TRBD2. This CDR3 has 19 amino acids. V was pared by 1 base and J by 4 bases, with 13 bases of the junction left unmatched. Germline V lookup: CDR1 MNHEY, CDR2 SMNVEV (reference sequence).